This T cell receptor beta chain was observed in a study of neurological immune-mediated disorders. CDR3 length: 15 residues. V was pared by 2 bases and J by 5 bases, with 6 bases of the junction left unmatched. Germline V gene data show CDR1 as GTSNPN and CDR2 as SVGIG (reference sequence). TCRdb passed the 5' RACE reads through MiXCR, listing each CDR3 protein once. This table has some 15,000 distinct CDR3 sequences, about a fifth appearing once. This clonotype was detected many times. Its target is not known. Regarding the study as a whole: TCR-beta repertoires seemed private in all groups, with no expanded CDR3 amino acid sequences shared. The greatest TCR clonal expansion occurred in HTLV-1-associated myelopathy and the least in multiple sclerosis, which fell below healthy controls.

The sequence came from a man aged 50 to 60 in good health. The chain recombines TRBV30 with TRBJ1-2, with 12 nucleotides matching TRBD1. The sample taken for sequencing was PBMCs. This CDR3 reads CAWSPGTGGGYGYTF. The CDR3 DNA reads as TGTGCCTGGAGTCCCGGGACAGGGGGCGGATATGGCTACACCTTC. Looking up the rest from reference TRBV30 and TRBJ1-2 gives the full variable domain: SQTIHQWPATLVQPVGSPLSLECTVEGTSNPNLYWYRQAAGRGLQLLFYSVGIGQISSEVPQNLSASRPQDRQFILSSKKLLLSDSGFYLCAWSPGTGGGYGYTFGSGTRLTVV.